These 27 T cell receptor beta chains share one sample of origin, sequenced in a study of T cell repertoires in cytomegalovirus infection. TCRdb reprocessed the reads with MiXCR, giving one entry per CDR3 protein. The sample gives about 240,000 distinct CDR3 sequences, 6.5% of which show up once; around 6% is in the top ten. Sequencing was performed on PBMCs. These TCRs come from a human donor in good health (CMV status not recorded). Some clones in this sample may be carry-over from other donors' samples.

This clonotype was counted many times. The J gene is TRBJ1-4, the V gene TRBV19; D is uncertain. This CDR3 contains 13 residues. Germline V gene data show CDR1 as LNHDA and CDR2 as SQIVND (reference sequence). With 8 bases removed from V and 6 bases from J, the gap between germline ends came to 13 bases. DNA of the CDR3: TGTGCCAGTCAGTCACAGCAGGATGAAAAACTGTTTTTT. It translates to CASQSQQDEKLFF.

This clonotype was counted ten times or more. The chain recombines TRBV15 with TRBJ1-4, with no clear D. CDR1 and CDR2 (germline): LNHNV, YYDKDF (reference sequence). The CDR3 totals 17 residues. V was clipped by 0 bases and J by 0 bases, with 11 bases between them. CDR3 amino acids: CATSRDPPIATNEKLFF. The DNA for the CDR3 is TGTGCCACCAGCAGAGACCCGCCTATTGCAACTAATGAAAAACTGTTTTTT.

This chain uses TRBV19 with TRBJ1-5, with TRBD1 as a possible D gene (6 bases). In germline, CDR1 is LNHDA, CDR2 SQIVND (reference sequence). This CDR3 region has 14 residues. Trimming removed 7 bases from V and 1 base from J, with 11 bases in between. The CDR3 DNA follows: TGTGCCAGTAACGACAGGTTCAGCAATCAGCCCCAGCATTTT. Amino acid sequence: CASNDRFSNQPQHF.

Points on this clonotype: The junction differs from germline at one of its ends, possibly a read error. V usage is TRBV27 and J usage is TRBJ1-4; no reliable D call. The CDR3 covers 14 residues. Per germline, CDR1 MNHEY and CDR2 SMNVEV (reference sequence). CDR3 sequence: CASSFRPSNEKPFF. Here the CDR3 DNA reads TGTGCCAGCAGTTTCCGGCCCTCTAATGAAAAACCGTTTTTT.

This clonotype was observed many times. CDR3 sequence reads: CSVGSQDTDTQYF. In DNA, the CDR3 is TGCAGCGTTGGTTCCCAAGACACAGATACGCAGTATTTT. This chain uses TRBV29-1 with TRBJ2-3; D not resolved. CDR1 and CDR2 from the germline V gene are SQVTM and ANQGSEA. Between the trimmed V and J ends, which lost 4 bases and 2 bases, there was a span of 10 bases. The CDR3 extends over 13 amino acids.

This clonotype was counted at least ten times. The chain joins TRBV27 to TRBJ1-1; a weak D match, TRBD1 (5 bases). The CDR3 consists of 14 residues. The germline V and J ends were trimmed by 5 bases and 3 bases, with 13 bases remaining between them. The germline CDR1 and CDR2 sequences are MNHEY and SMNVEV (reference sequence). CDR3 in DNA: TGTGCCAGCAGTCCCCAAAGAGGGGACACTGAAGCTTTCTTT. Translating gives CASSPQRGDTEAFF.

This clonotype was found many times. The rearrangement links TRBV20-1 to TRBJ2-3; 8 nucleotides match TRBD2. The CDR3 extends over 15 amino acids. V shed 6 bases, J shed 3 bases, and the junction held 11 bases outside the gene matches. Germline CDR1 and CDR2: DFQATT and SNEGSKA (reference sequence). For the CDR3, the DNA is TGCAGTGCATTAACTAGCGGATCTTCAACAGATACGCAGTATTTT. Encoded protein: CSALTSGSSTDTQYF.

There are many counts of this clonotype. The chain joins TRBV5-5 to TRBJ1-1; D is possibly TRBD1 (6 bases). Germline values: CDR1 SGHKS, CDR2 YYEKEE (reference sequence). V shed 2 bases and J shed 10 bases, with 24 bases lying between them. This CDR3 spans 16 amino acids. The CDR3 DNA sequence: TGTGCCAGCAGCTTTTCCGGGACACAACAACTAAATGCAGCTTTCTTT. Its translation: CASSFSGTQQLNAAFF.

This clonotype was counted many times. The conserved phenylalanine or tryptophan is not found at the CDR3 terminus, so this likely reflects a read error. The DNA is omitted, as the CDR3 cannot be located on it reliably, and the CDR3 follows TCRdb's listing. The chain couples TRBV5-8 to TRBJ1-2. Germline V gene sequence: CDR1 SGHTS, CDR2 YDEGEE. The CDR3 totals 11 residues, both ends included. The CDR3 reads CASSSYRDGRV.

This clonotype was seen at least ten times. The CDR3 DNA follows: TGTGCCAGCAGCTGGACATCAGCCGGGGAGCTGTTTTTT. It yields the protein CASSWTSAGELFF. This chain joins TRBV28 and TRBJ2-2; D is possibly TRBD1 (5 bases). This CDR3 has 13 amino acids. Trimming took 6 bases from V and 6 from J, leaving 11 bases between them. The V gene's germline CDR1 is MDHEN and CDR2 SYDVKM. Together with reference TRBV28 and TRBJ2-2, the CDR3 gives the full variable domain: DVKVTQSSRYLVKRTGEKVFLECVQDMDHENMFWYRQDPGLGLRLIYFSYDVKMKEKGDIPEGYSVSREKKERFSLILESASTNQTSMYLCASSWTSAGELFFGEGSRLTVL.

In this sample, this clonotype turned up a few times. This chain uses TRBV10-3 with TRBJ1-3; TRBD1 matches at 7 bases. This CDR3 is 16 amino acids long. Looked up from germline, CDR1 is ENHRY and CDR2 is SYGVKD. V lost 3 bases, J lost 2 bases, and 7 bases stayed unmatched. DNA for the CDR3: TGTGCCATCAGTGACCCAACGACAGGGCCTGGAAACACCATATATTTT. The encoded protein is CAISDPTTGPGNTIYF.

This clonotype has ten or more counts. The CDR3 here is CASSLSTGGSLYEQYF. In nucleotides, the CDR3 is TGTGCCAGCAGTTTATCCACAGGGGGCTCTCTCTACGAGCAGTACTTC. The chain joins TRBV27 to TRBJ2-7, with 9 bases identical to TRBD1. V lost 0 bases and J lost 3; bases outside the gene matches: 6. The CDR3 has 16 residues. Looked up from germline, CDR1 is MNHEY and CDR2 is SMNVEV (reference sequence).

This clonotype was detected many times. J is TRBJ2-7 and V is TRBV5-6; 8 bases agree with TRBD1. In germline, CDR1 is SGHDT, CDR2 YYEEEE. The V and J ends lost 4 bases and 10 bases, in that order; junction bases with no gene match: 16. The CDR3 loop spans 15 amino acids. CDR3 DNA sequence: TGTGCCAGCAGCCTACTTACGGGACAGGAAGACAAACAGTACTTC. Translation gives CASSLLTGQEDKQYF.

This clonotype has at least ten counts. The CDR3 nucleotides are TGTGCCAGCAGTTTATTTAGCCCGCCCTACGAGCAGTACTTC. It translates to CASSLFSPPYEQYF. The V call is TRBV28, the J call TRBJ2-7, with no clear D. The CDR3 extends over 14 amino acids. Germline-derived CDR1 and CDR2 are MDHEN and SYDVKM. The V gene lost 1 base and the J gene lost 2 bases, with 9 bases spanning the gap.

A few counts support this clonotype. The chain joins TRBV20-1 to TRBJ2-7; D perhaps matches TRBD2 (5 bases). The germline CDR1 and CDR2 sequences are DFQATT and SNEGSKA (reference sequence). Trimming shortened V by 1 base and J by 3 bases, and 13 bases separated the two germline ends. The CDR3 extends over 14 amino acids. This CDR3 reads CSARVRGQYYEQYF. The CDR3 DNA sequence: TGCAGTGCTAGAGTACGGGGTCAGTACTACGAGCAGTACTTC.

This clonotype was recorded at least ten times. The chain employs TRBV12-3 or TRBV12-4 and TRBJ1-1; D possibly corresponds to TRBD1 (6 bases). V lost 1 base to trimming and J lost 1 base, with 7 bases between them. This CDR3 has 14 amino acids. The CDR3 DNA follows: TGTGCCAGCAGTTTAGGGACAGAGAACACTGAAGCTTTCTTT. This codes for CASSLGTENTEAFF.

This clonotype appeared many times. The V call is TRBV12-3 or TRBV12-4, the J call TRBJ2-6; D is unclear. The CDR3 length is 17 residues. V lost 4 bases and J lost 0, with 13 bases in between. The CDR3 bases are TGTGCCAGCAGTTACGGGTCTGCCAGCTCTGGGGCCAACGTCCTGACTTTC. This encodes CASSYGSASSGANVLTF.

This clonotype occurred many times. This chain uses TRBV20-1 with TRBJ1-4; unclear D gene. CDR1 and CDR2 (germline): DFQATT, SNEGSKA (reference sequence). The CDR3 extends over 13 amino acids. The germline V and J ends were trimmed by 4 bases and 5 bases, with 11 bases remaining between them. The CDR3 nucleotides are TGCAGTGCTATCGGGGTATCGAATGAAAAACTGTTTTTT. Its translation: CSAIGVSNEKLFF.

This clonotype has a handful of counts. CDR3: CASSRQPRSSTDTQYF. The CDR3 bases are TGTGCCAGCAGCCGCCAGCCTCGTTCTAGCACAGATACGCAGTATTTT. The chain couples TRBV11-2 to TRBJ2-3, with D hard to call. The V and J ends lost 5 bases and 0 bases respectively, with 15 bases between them. Per the germline V gene, CDR1 is SGHAT and CDR2 is FQNNGV. The CDR3 consists of 16 residues.

This clonotype was detected many times. This rearrangement joins TRBV29-1 to TRBJ2-2; TRBD2 might be the D (6 bases). This CDR3 region has 15 residues. Germline-derived CDR1 and CDR2 are SQVTM and ANQGSEA. Trimming left V 5 bases short and J 4 bases short, with 17 bases between. CDR3 in DNA: TGCAGCGTTCGAGGGGTGCGGGGAGGCACCGGGGAGCTGTTTTTT. Translation gives CSVRGVRGGTGELFF.

To note about this clonotype: It may be a read error: a sequence one base away is much more abundant. The chain recombines TRBV7-9 with TRBJ1-4; D possibly corresponds to TRBD1 (6 bases). Trimming cost V 6 bases and J 6 bases, with 14 bases left between them. The CDR3 spans 14 residues. Germline V gene sequence: CDR1 SEHNR, CDR2 FQNEAQ (reference sequence). The CDR3 DNA follows: TGTGCCAGCAGACCTACAGGGTCTGATGAAAAACTGTTTTTT. As protein: CASRPTGSDEKLFF. Looking up the rest from reference TRBV7-9 and TRBJ1-4 gives the full variable domain: DTGVSQNPRHKITKRGQNVTFRCDPISEHNRLYWYRQTLGQGPEFLTYFQNEAQLEKSRLLSDRFSAERPKGSFSTLEIQRTEQGDSAMYLCASRPTGSDEKLFFGSGTQLSVL.

The table lists this clonotype with many counts. The chain recombines TRBV2 with TRBJ2-7; 7 bases match TRBD1. This CDR3 region has 14 residues. Trimming removed 5 bases from V and 0 bases from J; junction bases left unmatched: 4. Germline V CDR1 and CDR2: SNHLY, FYNNEI. This chain's CDR3 is CASSRDSFSYEQYF. CDR3 nucleotides: TGTGCCAGCAGTCGGGACAGCTTCTCCTACGAGCAGTACTTC.

Points on this clonotype: This may come from a read error, since a much larger clone is one base off. The chain combines TRBV20-1 with TRBJ2-1, with D perhaps matching TRBD1 (7 bases). The CDR3 sequence is 16 residues long. Germline lookup yields CDR1 DFQATT and CDR2 SNEGSKA (reference sequence). Deletions cut 0 bases from V and 6 bases from J, with 18 bases between. The CDR3 coding sequence is TGCAGTGCTAGAGATCTAGGCAGGGGGGCCTGCAATGAGCAGTTCTTC. It is translated as CSARDLGRGACNEQFF.

The chain uses TRBV20-1 and TRBJ2-2; D is possibly TRBD2 (5 bases). V lost 3 bases and J 6 bases, leaving 23 bases between the germline ends. CDR3 length: 17 residues. Germline CDR1 DFQATT, CDR2 SNEGSKA (reference sequence). In DNA, the CDR3 is TGCAGTGCTAGCAAGATCTCTAGTCCGGACTGGGCCGGGGAGCTGTTTTTT. Translation gives CSASKISSPDWAGELFF.

CDR3 sequence (DNA): TGCAGTGCTAGGAACCATGAAACCGGTGACACTGAAGCTTTCTTT. The encoded protein is CSARNHETGDTEAFF. The V and J genes are TRBV20-1 and TRBJ1-1; D gene ambiguous. The V end lost 3 bases, the J end lost 3 bases, and 17 bases lay between the germline ends. The germline gives CDR1 DFQATT, CDR2 SNEGSKA (reference sequence). This CDR3 has 15 amino acids.

This clonotype was counted many times. The V call is TRBV20-1, the J call TRBJ1-1; D is perhaps TRBD1 (5 bases). Germline V gene data show CDR1 as DFQATT and CDR2 as SNEGSKA (reference sequence). V lost 2 bases, J lost 7 bases, and 26 bases lay in between. CDR3 length equals 17 residues. In DNA form, the CDR3 reads TGCAGTGCTAGAAAAAGGCCAGGGCAGGGATCGATGGGTGAAGCTTTCTTT. Encoded protein: CSARKRPGQGSMGEAFF.

This clonotype was counted ten times or more. The chain is built from TRBV6-2 or TRBV6-3 and TRBJ1-3, with 7 bases that match TRBD1. The V segment lost 5 bases and the J segment 4 bases; nucleotides outside the gene matches: 5. Germline CDR1 is MNHEY and CDR2 is SVGEGT. There are 14 residues in the CDR3. In DNA form, the CDR3 reads TGTGCCAGCAGTCCCCCGGACAGGGGAAACACCATATATTTT. Protein product: CASSPPDRGNTIYF.